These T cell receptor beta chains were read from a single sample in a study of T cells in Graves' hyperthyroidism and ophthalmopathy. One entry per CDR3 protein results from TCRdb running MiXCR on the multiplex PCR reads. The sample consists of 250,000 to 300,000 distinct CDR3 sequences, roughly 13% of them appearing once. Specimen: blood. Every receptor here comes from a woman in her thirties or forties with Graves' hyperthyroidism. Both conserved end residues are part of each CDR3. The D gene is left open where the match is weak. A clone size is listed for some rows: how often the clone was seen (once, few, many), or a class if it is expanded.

CDR3aa: CASSRGRMAGELFF; CDR3nt: TGTGCCAGCAGCCGCGGGAGGATGGCCGGGGAGCTGTTTTTT; abundance: many; j_gene: TRBJ2-2; v_gene: TRBV11-2; d_gene: TRBD2
CDR3aa: CSARERPGTGELFF; CDR3nt: TGCAGTGCTAGAGAAAGACCCGGCACCGGGGAGCTGTTTTTT; abundance: -; j_gene: TRBJ2-2; v_gene: TRBV20-1; d_gene: -
CDR3aa: CASRGTGKTSGYTF; CDR3nt: TGCGCCAGCAGAGGGACTGGGAAAACGAGCGGCTACACCTTC; abundance: few; j_gene: TRBJ1-2; v_gene: TRBV4-1; d_gene: -
CDR3aa: CAWSEIHGGTSPLHF; CDR3nt: TGTGCCTGGAGTGAAATTCATGGGGGTACCTCACCCCTCCACTTT; abundance: many; j_gene: TRBJ1-6; v_gene: TRBV30; d_gene: -
CDR3aa: CASSEVEGGETQYF; CDR3nt: TGTGCCAGCAGTGAGGTAGAAGGGGGAGAGACCCAGTACTTC; abundance: few; j_gene: TRBJ2-5; v_gene: TRBV25-1; d_gene: -
CDR3aa: CASSATRFGEQFF; CDR3nt: TGTGCCAGCAGTGCCACTAGATTTGGTGAGCAGTTCTTC; abundance: -; j_gene: TRBJ2-1; v_gene: TRBV6-2/TRBV6-3; d_gene: -
CDR3aa: CASSPRGTNEKLFF; CDR3nt: TGTGCCAGCTCACCACGCGGAACTAATGAAAAACTGTTTTTT; abundance: many; j_gene: TRBJ1-4; v_gene: TRBV18; d_gene: -
CDR3aa: CASSEGALLDTQYF; CDR3nt: TGTGCCAGCAGTGAAGGGGCCCTTCTCGACACGCAGTATTTT; abundance: many; j_gene: TRBJ2-3; v_gene: TRBV6-1; d_gene: -
CDR3aa: CASGARTIYF; CDR3nt: TGTGCCTCCGGAGCGCGCACCATATATTTT; abundance: -; j_gene: TRBJ1-3; v_gene: TRBV30; d_gene: -
CDR3aa: CASSLGLAGTNEQFF; CDR3nt: TGCGCCAGCAGCTTGGGACTAGCGGGGACCAATGAGCAGTTCTTC; abundance: many; j_gene: TRBJ2-1; v_gene: TRBV5-1; d_gene: TRBD2